One T cell receptor (beta chain) is described in this entry. What it recognizes is unknown. The conserved phenylalanine or tryptophan is not found at the CDR3 terminus, so this likely reflects a read error. Every patient underwent thyroid surgery untreated. This entry is derived from a study of metastatic and nonmetastatic thyroid tumors. Study-wide context: Samples came from malignant and benign thyroid patients, and repertoires were compared across blood and tumor or nodule tissue. Overall study findings and caveats: Relative to benign nodules, malignant thyroid tumors were reportedly characterized by significantly elevated TCR beta diversity in blood and tumor.

Study processing details: CDR3 was compared across clinicopathological groups, and the resulting differences were used to build a distant-metastasis classifier for papillary thyroid cancer. TCRdb reprocessed the PCR reads via MiXCR. TCRdb, not the original authors, processed these V and J calls. The sample shows just under 45,000 clones, about 3.3% of them seen only once. The material sequenced was blood. The source of this sequence is a female donor with papillary thyroid cancer or a benign thyroid nodule (not recorded which). Some clones in this sample may be carry-over from other donors' samples.

The CDR3 bases are TGTGCCAGTAGTATAGATGCCTCGTCGGGGCAGTACCTC. Its protein product is CASSIDASSGQYL. This chain uses TRBV19 with TRBJ2-7; D uncertain. The CDR3 totals 13 residues. The V end was cut by 0 bases, the J end by 9 bases, with 12 bases between. From germline, CDR1 is LNHDA and CDR2 SQIVND (reference sequence).